What follows are 18 T cell receptor beta chains derived from one specimen sequenced in a study of shared clonotypes between healthy human individuals. CD45RO-negative, CCR7-selected cells formed the naive CD8 fraction, which excluded terminally differentiated effector memory CD45RA+ cells. The method was immunoSEQ multiplex PCR; TCRdb's version includes in-frame clones alone and lacks a portion of them. The table has about 2.1 million clones, 93% seen once. Sequencing input: naive CD8+ T cells from PBMCs. These receptors came from a man younger than 35 in good health. Some clones in this sample may be carry-over from other donors' samples.

This clone has just one count. V and J are TRBV9 and TRBJ2-7, with 11 nucleotides matching TRBD2. The CDR3 has 17 amino acids. Germline values: CDR1 SGDLS, CDR2 YYNGEE. The V segment lost 3 bases and the J segment 2 bases; nucleotides outside the gene matches: 10. The CDR3 DNA sequence: TGTGCCAGCAGCGAGGGTAACGAGGGACTAGCGGCCTACGAGCAGTACTTC. It yields the protein CASSEGNEGLAAYEQYF.

This chain uses TRBV7-8 with TRBJ2-7; D might be TRBD2 (5 bases). Germline-derived CDR1 and CDR2 are SGHVS and FQNEAQ. The CDR3 contains 14 residues. V was shortened by 5 bases and J by 7 bases, with 18 bases between the two germline ends. This CDR3 is CASSPRTVVGEQYF. CDR3 nucleotide sequence: TGTGCCAGCAGCCCCCGGACTGTCGTGGGGGAGCAGTACTTC.

The chain combines TRBV28 with TRBJ2-7; no clear D. Between the trimmed V and J ends, which lost 9 bases and 3 bases, there was a span of 15 bases. Germline values: CDR1 MDHEN, CDR2 SYDVKM. CDR3 length: 13 amino acids. The CDR3 is CASARAGGYEQYF. The CDR3 DNA reads as TGTGCCAGTGCCCGCGCAGGTGGCTACGAGCAGTACTTC.

This chain connects TRBV5-5 to TRBJ1-2, with D tentatively TRBD1 (5 bases). The germline gives CDR1 SGHKS, CDR2 YYEKEE (reference sequence). The CDR3 runs 15 residues. V was cut by 3 bases and J by 3 bases, with 15 bases left in between. CDR3 region: CASSSRQSAYYGYTF. As DNA, the CDR3 is TGTGCCAGCAGCTCCCGACAGTCGGCTTACTATGGCTACACCTTC.

The chain uses TRBV27 and TRBJ2-7, with 10 bases aligning to TRBD2. With V trimmed by 5 bases and J by 3 bases, 4 bases remained unmatched. This CDR3 region has 14 residues. Germline values: CDR1 MNHEY, CDR2 SMNVEV (reference sequence). The CDR3 nucleotides are TGTGCCAGCAGTCCCGTAGCGGGAGGCTACGAGCAGTACTTC. Translating gives CASSPVAGGYEQYF.

This chain uses TRBV7-9 with TRBJ1-4; unclear D gene. Trimming pared 0 bases from V and 8 bases from J, leaving 13 bases between. The CDR3 is 15 residues long. CDR1 is SEHNR, CDR2 FQNEAQ, per germline (reference sequence). Here the CDR3 reads CASSLAGSGEEKLFF. The DNA for the CDR3 is TGTGCCAGCAGCTTAGCGGGCAGCGGGGAAGAAAAACTGTTTTTT.

This chain joins TRBV28 and TRBJ2-7; 9 bases match TRBD1. The V and J ends lost 6 bases and 7 bases, in that order; junction bases with no gene match: 16. The CDR3 sequence is 16 residues long. Germline V CDR1 and CDR2: MDHEN, SYDVKM. The CDR3 DNA follows: TGTGCCAGCAGGGCCGTGATAAGGACAGGGGCTAGGGAGCAGTACTTC. Its translation: CASRAVIRTGAREQYF. The full variable domain, with the rest looked up from reference TRBV28 and TRBJ2-7, is DVKVTQSSRYLVKRTGEKVFLECVQDMDHENMFWYRQDPGLGLRLIYFSYDVKMKEKGDIPEGYSVSREKKERFSLILESASTNQTSMYLCASRAVIRTGAREQYFGPGTRLTVT.

This chain connects TRBV19 to TRBJ1-5; no reliable D call. Germline lookup yields CDR1 LNHDA and CDR2 SQIVND (reference sequence). The CDR3 totals 15 residues. Trimming shortened V by 5 bases and J by 1 base, and 12 bases separated the two germline ends. The CDR3 reads CASSQDGGSNQPQHF. CDR3 in DNA: TGTGCCAGTAGTCAAGATGGTGGCAGCAATCAGCCCCAGCATTTT.

The chain joins TRBV7-8 to TRBJ1-2; the match to TRBD1 covers 12 bases. The CDR3 length is 17 residues. Germline V gives CDR1 SGHVS, CDR2 FQNEAQ. The V gene end was trimmed by 3 bases and the J gene end by 4 bases; junction bases not matched to a gene: 9. DNA of the CDR3: TGTGCCAGCAGCTTGCTGGGACAGGGGGCGCTGGGCTATGGCTACACCTTC. Translating it yields CASSLLGQGALGYGYTF.

The CDR3 spells CASSPGLGSYEQYF. DNA for the CDR3: TGTGCCAGCAGCCCCGGGTTAGGGTCCTACGAGCAGTACTTC. This chain connects TRBV5-4 to TRBJ2-7, with unresolved D. Looked up from germline, CDR1 is SGHNT and CDR2 is YYREEE (reference sequence). The CDR3 totals 14 residues. The V gene lost 4 bases and the J gene lost 1 base, with 12 bases spanning the gap. Together with reference TRBV5-4 and TRBJ2-7, the CDR3 gives the full variable domain: ETGVTQSPTHLIKTRGQQVTLRCSSQSGHNTVSWYQQALGQGPQFIFQYYREEENGRGNFPPRFSGLQFPNYSSELNVNALELDDSALYLCASSPGLGSYEQYFGPGTRLTVT.

V gene TRBV7-9 combines with J gene TRBJ2-7, with 7 bases lining up with TRBD1. This CDR3 has 14 amino acids. V trimming: 4 bases; J trimming: 3 bases; junction bases outside the gene matches: 6. Germline V gene data show CDR1 as SEHNR and CDR2 as FQNEAQ (reference sequence). This CDR3 reads CASSSPTGVYEQYF. CDR3 DNA sequence: TGTGCCAGCAGCTCCCCTACAGGGGTCTACGAGCAGTACTTC. The complete variable domain, with remaining parts taken from reference TRBV7-9 and TRBJ2-7, reads DTGVSQNPRHKITKRGQNVTFRCDPISEHNRLYWYRQTLGQGPEFLTYFQNEAQLEKSRLLSDRFSAERPKGSFSTLEIQRTEQGDSAMYLCASSSPTGVYEQYFGPGTRLTVT.

The chain links TRBV27 to TRBJ2-1; TRBD2 might be the D (5 bases). Germline V gene sequence: CDR1 MNHEY, CDR2 SMNVEV (reference sequence). The CDR3 is made up of 15 amino acids. The V end lost 2 bases, the J end lost 9 bases, and 17 bases lay between the germline ends. In DNA form, the CDR3 reads TGTGCCAGCAGTTTAATCCCCGCCAGGAGGCCTGAGCAGTTCTTC. Residues: CASSLIPARRPEQFF.

The V and J genes are TRBV30 and TRBJ1-4; D is unresolved. The germline V gene has CDR1 GTSNPN and CDR2 SVGIG (reference sequence). The CDR3 extends over 11 amino acids. The CDR3 protein is CACPTNEKLFF. The CDR3 DNA is TGTGCGTGTCCGACTAATGAAAAACTGTTTTTT.

This clone was recorded only once. V usage is TRBV28 and J usage is TRBJ1-5, with TRBD1 matching 10 bases. Germline trimming cut 3 bases from V and 5 bases from J; bases unmatched to any gene: 10. The CDR3 covers 17 residues. The germline gives CDR1 MDHEN, CDR2 SYDVKM. CDR3 in amino acids: CASSLNRDRGLYQPQHF. The CDR3 DNA follows: TGTGCCAGCAGTTTGAATAGGGACAGGGGTCTGTATCAGCCCCAGCATTTT. The full variable domain, rest sourced from reference TRBV28 and TRBJ1-5, is DVKVTQSSRYLVKRTGEKVFLECVQDMDHENMFWYRQDPGLGLRLIYFSYDVKMKEKGDIPEGYSVSREKKERFSLILESASTNQTSMYLCASSLNRDRGLYQPQHFGDGTRLSIL.

The chain links TRBV28 to TRBJ1-2, with 7 bases that match TRBD1. With 3 bases clipped from V and 0 bases from J, the junction kept 10 bases outside the gene matches. Germline values: CDR1 MDHEN, CDR2 SYDVKM. The CDR3 runs 17 residues. The CDR3 here is CASSFFISGQANYGYTF. CDR3 nucleotides: TGTGCCAGCAGTTTCTTTATTTCCGGACAGGCTAACTATGGCTACACCTTC.

The chain joins TRBV6-1 to TRBJ2-3; D is undetermined. Trimming removed 4 bases from V and 6 bases from J, with 17 bases in between. The germline V gene encodes CDR1 MNHNS and CDR2 SASEGT. The CDR3 extends over 15 amino acids. In DNA form, the CDR3 reads TGTGCCAGCAGTGTAGGATTCATCCCGACGGATACGCAGTATTTT. Residues: CASSVGFIPTDTQYF.

The chain is built from TRBV19 and TRBJ2-1; D is tentatively TRBD1 or TRBD2 (5 bases each). The CDR3 is made up of 16 amino acids. The ends were cut back, 4 bases at V and 4 bases at J, with 17 bases in the middle. Germline CDR1 and CDR2: LNHDA and SQIVND (reference sequence). Written as DNA, the CDR3 is TGTGCCAGTAGTACTGGGAGTCCCGGGGCTTACAATGAGCAGTTCTTC. This gives the protein CASSTGSPGAYNEQFF.

CDR3 coding DNA: TGTGCCAGCAGTGAAGAAGGCTGGTCGTACCAAGAGACCCAGTACTTC. Amino acids: CASSEEGWSYQETQYF. The genes are TRBV25-1 and TRBJ2-5; D unresolved. Germline-derived CDR1 and CDR2 are MGHDK and SYGVNS. The ends were cut back, 2 bases at V and 0 bases at J, with 13 bases in the middle. The length of the CDR3 is 16 residues.